This TCR beta chain was identified in a study of cytomegalovirus exposure and HLA in healthy donors. Regarding donors, all were healthy bone marrow donors. Germline V CDR1 and CDR2: SNHLY, FYNNEI. The CDR3 is made up of 13 amino acids. V gave up 5 bases and J gave up 6 bases, with 13 bases separating them. Amplification used 60 Vbeta primers and 13 Jbeta primers. Measured with immunoSEQ multiplex PCR; TCRdb has only the in-frame clones, and not every one. The data contain around 150,000 clones, around 80% of them seen just once; the ten biggest clones take up 5.7%. Study results and limitations: Most subjects had HLA-A and HLA-B alleles reportedly predicted accurately by TCR beta sequences.

To note about this clone: Its specificity is not known.

Sequences were obtained from PBMCs. The chain combines TRBV2 with TRBJ1-2, with D possibly matching TRBD1 (6 bases). The TCR sequence derives from a man younger than 40 in good health and CMV-seropositive. In DNA, the CDR3 is TGTGCCAGCAGTTCACAGGGAATGGATGGCTACACCTTC. Its protein is CASSSQGMDGYTF.